This entry lists 27 T cell receptor beta chains sequenced from one sample in a study of CD8 T cells in ankylosing spondylitis. TCRdb reanalysed the 5' RACE reads using MiXCR and keeps one entry per CDR3 protein. The table has 150,000 to 200,000 distinct CDR3 sequences, 9.8% seen once. Sequencing was performed on blood, either unsorted or a sorted T cell fraction (not recorded which). Receptors were obtained from a female donor with ankylosing spondylitis or in good health (not recorded which).

At least ten counts were recorded for this clonotype. The genes are TRBV27 and TRBJ2-7; D not certain. Trimming left V 5 bases short and J 7 bases short, with 9 bases between. Germline lookup yields CDR1 MNHEY and CDR2 SMNVEV (reference sequence). The CDR3 spans 11 residues. The CDR3 DNA reads as TGTGCCAGCAGTGCCGGCTGGGAGCAGTACTTC. It is translated as CASSAGWEQYF.

This clonotype was seen repeatedly, ten times or more. The chain combines TRBV29-1 with TRBJ1-1; D may be TRBD1 (5 bases). This CDR3 region has 15 residues. Germline CDR1 SQVTM, CDR2 ANQGSEA. Trimming removed 4 bases from V and 1 base from J, with 16 bases in between. The CDR3 sequence is CSVVLVGHRNTEAFF. DNA of the CDR3: TGCAGCGTTGTTTTGGTCGGACACAGGAACACTGAAGCTTTCTTT. The whole variable domain, filled in from reference TRBV29-1 and TRBJ1-1, reads SAVISQKPSRDICQRGTSLTIQCQVDSQVTMMFWYRQQPGQSLTLIATANQGSEATYESGFVIDKFPISRPNLTFSTLTVSNMSPEDSSIYLCSVVLVGHRNTEAFFGQGTRLTVV.

This clonotype was recorded at least ten times. CDR3 protein: CASSLGAAYEQYF. The CDR3 DNA sequence: TGCGCCAGCAGCTTGGGTGCAGCCTACGAGCAGTACTTC. The rearrangement links TRBV5-1 to TRBJ2-7; D not resolved. This CDR3 comprises 13 residues. Germline V gives CDR1 SGHRS, CDR2 YFSETQ. The germline V and J ends were trimmed by 0 bases and 2 bases, with 6 bases remaining between them.

This clonotype was counted many times. The V call is TRBV7-8, the J call TRBJ2-1; 15 nucleotides line up with TRBD2. The J segment lost 3 bases and the V segment lost 4 bases, leaving 7 bases of the junction unmatched. Germline values: CDR1 SGHVS, CDR2 FQNEAQ. The CDR3 loop spans 18 amino acids. The CDR3 sequence: CASSSPGTSGRYYNEQFF. The CDR3 bases are TGTGCCAGCAGCTCTCCCGGGACTAGCGGGAGGTACTACAATGAGCAGTTCTTC.

The rearrangement links TRBV12-5 to TRBJ2-2; D is ambiguous. Germline values: CDR1 LGHNT, CDR2 FRNRAP. Trimming pared 6 bases from V and 4 bases from J, leaving 9 bases between. This CDR3 has 13 residues. The CDR3 region is CASGVRRTGELFF. CDR3 coding DNA: TGTGCTAGTGGCGTACGTCGCACCGGGGAGCTGTTTTTT.

The table lists this clonotype with a few counts. This rearrangement joins TRBV28 to TRBJ1-2; tentative D call: TRBD1 (6 bases). The germline V gene encodes CDR1 MDHEN and CDR2 SYDVKM. The CDR3 consists of 13 residues. The ends were cut back, 6 bases at V and 3 bases at J, with 11 bases in the middle. The CDR3 region is CASRPHRDYGYTF. The DNA for the CDR3 is TGTGCCAGCAGGCCCCACAGGGACTATGGCTACACCTTC.

This clonotype was detected only a few times. V is TRBV13 and J is TRBJ1-1, with unresolved D. CDR1 and CDR2 from the germline V gene are PRHDT and FYEKMQ (reference sequence). V lost 4 bases and J 8 bases, leaving 17 bases between the germline ends. CDR3 size: 14 residues. The CDR3 DNA reads TGTGCCAGCAGCTCCAGGATAAAAGTCCCCGAAGCTTTCTTT. Encoded protein: CASSSRIKVPEAFF.

This clonotype was found a few times. J is TRBJ2-1 and V is TRBV11-2, with TRBD2 as a possible D gene (6 bases). The V gene lost 0 bases and the J gene lost 7 bases, with 13 bases spanning the gap. The CDR3 has 15 amino acids. The germline V gene has CDR1 SGHAT and CDR2 FQNNGV. As DNA, the CDR3 is TGTGCCAGCAGCTTAGAATGGCCTGGGGGGAATGAGCAGTTCTTC. It is translated as CASSLEWPGGNEQFF.

V usage is TRBV27 and J usage is TRBJ2-7; D might be TRBD1 (6 bases). CDR3 length: 19 residues. Trimming removed 0 bases at V and 0 bases at J, with 21 bases between. Germline values: CDR1 MNHEY, CDR2 SMNVEV (reference sequence). This CDR3 reads CASSLSTGTAYPSSYEQYF. Written as DNA, the CDR3 is TGTGCCAGCAGTTTATCGACAGGCACGGCCTACCCTAGCTCCTACGAGCAGTACTTC.

This chain uses TRBV27 with TRBJ1-1, with 8 bases that match TRBD1. Germline CDR1 reads MNHEY; CDR2 reads SMNVEV (reference sequence). V dropped 5 bases and J dropped 4; count of bases not matched to a gene: 6. There are 14 residues in the CDR3. CDR3: CASSETGGITEAFF. Written as DNA, the CDR3 is TGTGCCAGCAGTGAAACAGGGGGGATCACTGAAGCTTTCTTT.

This clonotype turned up a few times. The chain links TRBV9 to TRBJ2-2; 8 nucleotides agree with TRBD2. Trimming cost V 0 bases and J 5 bases; bases outside gene matches: 6. The CDR3 spans 16 residues. The germline V gene has CDR1 SGDLS and CDR2 YYNGEE. The CDR3 DNA sequence: TGTGCCAGCAGCGTAGCGAGCGGGAGTATAACCGGGGAGCTGTTTTTT. Protein: CASSVASGSITGELFF.

The V gene is TRBV5-6, the J gene TRBJ2-1; D unclear. V lost 3 bases and J 3 bases, leaving 10 bases between the germline ends. This CDR3 region has 14 residues. Germline V gene lookup returns CDR1 SGHDT and CDR2 YYEEEE. CDR3: CASSSRWGYNEQFF. DNA for the CDR3: TGTGCCAGCAGCTCTAGATGGGGCTACAATGAGCAGTTCTTC.

The table lists this clonotype with a few counts. This CDR3 is CATSTQLQGPLSEQYF. The CDR3 nucleotides are TGTGCCACCAGCACCCAATTACAGGGACCCCTATCGGAGCAGTACTTC. The genes are TRBV15 and TRBJ2-7; perhaps TRBD1 as D (6 bases). The CDR3 loop spans 16 amino acids. Germline V gene data show CDR1 as LNHNV and CDR2 as YYDKDF (reference sequence). Between the trimmed V and J ends, which lost 4 bases and 7 bases, there was a span of 23 bases.

This clonotype was detected only a few times. The chain combines TRBV6-5 with TRBJ1-2; the D is unclear. The germline gives CDR1 MNHEY, CDR2 SVGAGI. V was pared by 0 bases and J by 2 bases, with 7 bases between. The CDR3 has 14 amino acids. CDR3 DNA sequence: TGTGCCAGCAGTTACTCCCCAGAGAACTATGGCTACACCTTC. Protein: CASSYSPENYGYTF.

V usage is TRBV3-1 and J usage is TRBJ2-1; D might be TRBD1 (6 bases). The CDR3 length is 17 residues. Trimming left V 5 bases short and J 8 bases short, with 25 bases between. Per the germline V gene, CDR1 is LGHDT and CDR2 is YNNKEL (reference sequence). In DNA, the CDR3 is TGTGCCAGCAGCTCTTCCAGACCGGGGTGGGACACGGATGAGCAGTTCTTC. Its translation is CASSSSRPGWDTDEQFF.

J is TRBJ1-3 and V is TRBV29-1; weak D call: TRBD1 (5 bases). The CDR3 runs to 14 residues. The germline V and J ends were trimmed by 7 bases and 1 base, with 14 bases remaining between them. Germline V gives CDR1 SQVTM, CDR2 ANQGSEA. The CDR3 nucleotides read TGCAGCGCGGGCTCCGGGGGATCTGGAAACACCATATATTTT. As protein: CSAGSGGSGNTIYF.

The table lists this clonotype with a few counts. The V call is TRBV10-3, the J call TRBJ2-1; 12 bases match TRBD1. This CDR3 is 17 amino acids long. With 3 bases clipped from V and 4 bases from J, the junction kept 7 bases outside the gene matches. Looked up from germline, CDR1 is ENHRY and CDR2 is SYGVKD. CDR3 sequence reads: CAISDPGQGASYNEQFF. The CDR3 DNA reads as TGTGCCATCAGTGATCCGGGACAGGGGGCTTCTTACAATGAGCAGTTCTTC.

This clonotype has just a few counts. This chain connects TRBV27 to TRBJ2-1, with D uncertain. Deletions cut 0 bases from V and 14 bases from J, with 14 bases between. Germline CDR1 reads MNHEY; CDR2 reads SMNVEV (reference sequence). This CDR3 is built from 13 residues. CDR3 nucleotides: TGTGCCAGCAGTTTATCCGATCTAGTCCGGGAGTTCTTC. Amino acid sequence: CASSLSDLVREFF.

The chain employs TRBV7-9 and TRBJ2-5, with 7 bases fitting TRBD2. Trimming at V came to 4 bases and at J to 1 base, leaving 9 bases not matched to a gene. The CDR3 consists of 16 residues. Germline V lookup: CDR1 SEHNR, CDR2 FQNEAQ (reference sequence). CDR3 sequence: CASSSGGGPAQETQYF. Here the CDR3 DNA reads TGTGCCAGCAGCTCCGGCGGGGGTCCAGCCCAAGAGACCCAGTACTTC. Full variable domain (remainder filled in from reference TRBV7-9 and TRBJ2-5): DTGVSQNPRHKITKRGQNVTFRCDPISEHNRLYWYRQTLGQGPEFLTYFQNEAQLEKSRLLSDRFSAERPKGSFSTLEIQRTEQGDSAMYLCASSSGGGPAQETQYFGPGTRLLVL.

The chain carries TRBV9 and TRBJ2-1, with a tentative D call TRBD2 (5 bases). V was pared by 4 bases and J by 3 bases, with 14 bases between. Germline loops: CDR1 SGDLS, CDR2 YYNGEE. This CDR3 has 15 amino acids. The CDR3 is CASSPGTADYNEQFF. In nucleotides, the CDR3 is TGTGCCAGCAGCCCCGGTACAGCGGACTACAATGAGCAGTTCTTC.

The genes are TRBV28 and TRBJ2-1, with 7 bases lining up with TRBD2. This CDR3 is 16 amino acids long. In germline, CDR1 is MDHEN, CDR2 SYDVKM. The V segment lost 7 bases and the J segment 4 bases; nucleotides outside the gene matches: 13. The CDR3 sequence is CASTLATSRLYNEQFF. CDR3 nucleotides: TGTGCCAGCACCCTTGCGACTAGCCGACTTTACAATGAGCAGTTCTTC.

There are a few counts of this clonotype. The J gene is TRBJ1-1, the V gene TRBV30, with D possibly being TRBD1 (5 bases). Trimming left V 2 bases short and J 1 base short, with 8 bases between. CDR3 length: 13 amino acids. CDR1 is GTSNPN, CDR2 SVGIG, per germline (reference sequence). Here the CDR3 reads CAWSPGTNTEAFF. CDR3 bases: TGTGCCTGGAGTCCAGGGACGAACACTGAAGCTTTCTTT.

This clonotype was seen a few times. The V call is TRBV19, the J call TRBJ2-5; D gene unclear. The length of the CDR3 is 13 residues. V lost 1 base to trimming and J lost 3 bases, with 6 bases between them. Germline assignment: CDR1 LNHDA and CDR2 SQIVND (reference sequence). The CDR3 DNA sequence: TGTGCCAGTAGTATAGTCTCCAAAGAGACCCAGTACTTC. Amino acid sequence: CASSIVSKETQYF.

This chain connects TRBV10-3 to TRBJ2-7, with a weak D call TRBD1 (6 bases). The CDR3 is made up of 16 amino acids. V gave up 3 bases and J gave up 2 bases, with 17 bases separating them. CDR1 and CDR2 (germline): ENHRY, SYGVKD. CDR3 DNA sequence: TGTGCCATCAGTGACCCAGGACAGAAGGGGACCTACGAGCAGTACTTC. As protein: CAISDPGQKGTYEQYF.

This clonotype was observed a few times. The chain is built from TRBV9 and TRBJ2-1; D uncertain. V shed 0 bases and J shed 4 bases, with 11 bases lying between them. There are 15 residues in the CDR3. Germline lookup yields CDR1 SGDLS and CDR2 YYNGEE. This CDR3 is CASSVDNRVYNEQFF. The CDR3 DNA sequence: TGTGCCAGCAGCGTAGACAATCGAGTGTACAATGAGCAGTTCTTC. Complete variable domain (other parts from reference TRBV9 and TRBJ2-1): DSGVTQTPKHLITATGQRVTLRCSPRSGDLSVYWYQQSLDQGLQFLIQYYNGEERAKGNILERFSAQQFPDLHSELNLSSLELGDSALYFCASSVDNRVYNEQFFGPGTRLTVL.

This clonotype showed up many times. The chain employs TRBV6-5 and TRBJ2-7; tentative D call: TRBD1 (5 bases). The CDR3 extends over 16 amino acids. CDR1 MNHEY and CDR2 SVGAGI come from the germline V gene. Trimming removed 1 base from V and 2 bases from J, with 15 bases in between. For the CDR3, the DNA is TGTGCCAGCAGTTACTTCCCCGAGACAGCAGCCTACGAGCAGTACTTC. It translates to CASSYFPETAAYEQYF.

This clonotype was seen many times. The V gene is TRBV7-8, the J gene TRBJ1-1; D remains ambiguous. Trimming pared 2 bases from V and 2 bases from J, leaving 3 bases between. CDR3 size: 12 residues. Germline values: CDR1 SGHVS, CDR2 FQNEAQ. The CDR3 DNA follows: TGTGCCAGCAGCTTAAAAAACACTGAAGCTTTCTTT. It yields the protein CASSLKNTEAFF.